A selection of T cell receptor beta chains follows, all from one sample in a study of human T cells and chemical hapten exposure. TCRdb reanalysed the RACE reads using MiXCR and keeps one entry per CDR3 protein. The table has about 41,000 distinct CDR3 sequences, 3.5% to 4.5% seen once. The sequenced sample was whole blood. Receptors originate from a human donor in good health. Some clones in this sample may be carry-over from other donors' samples. CDR3s include the opening cysteine and the closing phenylalanine or tryptophan. The D gene is left open where the match is weak. Rows may omit the clone size; those that give it use once, few, many or a size class.

many,TRBV6-2/TRBV6-3,TRBJ2-6,NA,TGTGCCAGCAGTTACGACAGCTCTGGGGCCAACGTCCTGACTTTC,CASSYDSSGANVLTF
many,TRBV28,TRBJ2-1,TRBD2,TGTGCCAGCAGTTCCCCCGGGACTAGGTACAATGAGCAGTTCTTC,CASSSPGTRYNEQFF
few,TRBV12-3/TRBV12-4,TRBJ1-5,NA,TGTGCCAGCAGCGAGAGCCGGGCTCGGCAGCCCCAGCATTTT,CASSESRARQPQHF
many,TRBV2,TRBJ2-7,NA,TGTGCCAGCAGGGCCGGGACCCTCACCAGCTACGAGCAGTACTTC,CASRAGTLTSYEQYF
many,TRBV2,TRBJ2-1,TRBD2,TGTGCCTGCGGGGCTAGCGGGAACCCCAATGAGCAGTTCTTC,CACGASGNPNEQFF
many,TRBV9,TRBJ2-3,TRBD1,TGTGCCAGCAGCGAACAGGGGGGATTTTTGACAGATACGCAGTATTTT,CASSEQGGFLTDTQYF
many,TRBV29-1,TRBJ1-1,NA,TGCAGCGTTGCCCCCACTGAAGCTTTCTTT,CSVAPTEAFF
many,TRBV2,TRBJ2-2,TRBD1,TGTGCCAGCAGTTTCGACAGGGGCGGGAACACCGGGGAGCTGTTTTTT,CASSFDRGGNTGELFF
few,TRBV27,TRBJ1-2,NA,TGTGCCAGCAGAGGGACACCAGCTAACTATGGCTACACCTTC,CASRGTPANYGYTF
many,TRBV28,TRBJ2-7,TRBD2,TGTGCCAGCAGACCGGGAGGTCGGTACGAGCAGTACTTC,CASRPGGRYEQYF
many,TRBV24-1,TRBJ2-1,TRBD2,TGTGCCACCAGTGATTCCGGGAGGGCCCCGTTCTTC,CATSDSGRAPFF
NA,TRBV27,TRBJ1-5,TRBD1,TGTGCCAGCAGTGTGACAGGGGCGAACAATCAGCCCCAGCATTTT,CASSVTGANNQPQHF
many,TRBV28,TRBJ2-7,NA,TGTGCCAGCAGTTTCCTTCGACACTCCAGCTCCTACGAGCAGTACTTC,CASSFLRHSSSYEQYF
many,TRBV28,TRBJ2-5,NA,TGTGCCAGCAGTTACAGCCAAGAGACCCAGTACTTC,CASSYSQETQYF
many,TRBV27,TRBJ2-3,NA,TGTGCCAGCAGTGGACGGGCCAGAGAAGACACGCAGTATTTT,CASSGRAREDTQYF
many,TRBV24-1,TRBJ1-1,NA,TGTGCCACCAGAGGGGATGGAGACCGTTGGACTGAAGCTTTCTTT,CATRGDGDRWTEAFF
few,TRBV10-3,TRBJ2-1,NA,TGTGCCACTCTGGACTACAATACCTACAATGAGCAGTTCTTC,CATLDYNTYNEQFF
few,TRBV11-2,TRBJ2-7,NA,TGTGCCAGCAGTTCAATTCGAGGCAGGGAATCCCGGGGGATCTACGAGCAGTACTTC,CASSSIRGRESRGIYEQYF
many,TRBV18,TRBJ1-1,NA,TGTGCCAGCTCCCCGGGGCAGAACACTGAAGCTTTCTTT,CASSPGQNTEAFF
NA,TRBV29-1,TRBJ1-1,TRBD1,TGCAGCGTTAAGGGACAGGGGTCTCGGAACACTGAAGCTTTCTTT,CSVKGQGSRNTEAFF
few,TRBV2,TRBJ1-3,TRBD1,TGTGCCAGCAGAGACAGGGGTTACTCTGGAAACACCATATATTTT,CASRDRGYSGNTIYF
few,TRBV11-2,TRBJ2-4,NA,TGTGCCAGCAGCCGCCAAAACATTCAGTACTTC,CASSRQNIQYF
many,TRBV10-2,TRBJ1-1,NA,TGCGCCAGCAGCTTGGACACGAACACTGAAGCTTTCTTT,CASSLDTNTEAFF
many,TRBV27,TRBJ1-1,TRBD1,TGTGCCAGCAGTGCATTACCGGGACAGGGGGCAACTGAAGCTTTCTTT,CASSALPGQGATEAFF
NA,TRBV10-3,TRBJ2-7,TRBD2,TGTGCCATCAGTGAGTCGTGGGGGGGGACGTACGAGCAGTACTTC,CAISESWGGTYEQYF
many,TRBV5-6,TRBJ2-1,TRBD2,TGTGCCAGCAGGAGGACTAGCCTCGTTTACAATGAGCAGTTCTTC,CASRRTSLVYNEQFF
many,TRBV9,TRBJ2-3,NA,TGTGCCAGCAGCGTAGACTGGACCCGGGATACGCAGTATTTT,CASSVDWTRDTQYF
many,TRBV7-8,TRBJ1-2,NA,TGTGCCAGCAGCTTAGACAGGCCACACTATGGCTACACCTTC,CASSLDRPHYGYTF
many,TRBV4-1,TRBJ2-5,NA,TGCGCCAGCAGCCAAGAGGACAGTAGAAAGACCCAGTACTTC,CASSQEDSRKTQYF
NA,TRBV28,TRBJ1-5,TRBD1,TGTGCCAGCAGTTTTTGGCAGGGGGGGAACAATCAGCCCCAGCATTTT,CASSFWQGGNNQPQHF
many,TRBV12-3/TRBV12-4,TRBJ2-5,NA,TGTGCCAGCAGCTCCCCCCTATGGGCGGACCAAGAGACCCAGTACTTC,CASSSPLWADQETQYF
many,TRBV11-2,TRBJ2-1,TRBD2,TGTGCCAGCAGCTTGGCGGGAGTATACAATGAGCAGTTATTC,CASSLAGVYNEQLF
NA,TRBV28,TRBJ1-4,NA,TGTGCCAGCAGTTTTCTCCAGGGTGGTGAAAAACTGTTTTTT,CASSFLQGGEKLFF
many,TRBV5-1,TRBJ2-3,NA,TGCGCCAGCAGCTTGGCACTGACTAGCACAGATACGCAGTATTTT,CASSLALTSTDTQYF
many,TRBV6-5,TRBJ2-5,TRBD2,TGTGCCAGCAGTTACAGCGGGACCGAGACCCAGTACTTC,CASSYSGTETQYF
many,TRBV20-1,TRBJ2-1,TRBD2,TGCAGTGCCAACCCGTCCGGTAGCGGGAGGTGGGATGAGCAGTTCTTC,CSANPSGSGRWDEQFF
many,TRBV5-1,TRBJ1-1,NA,TGCGCCAGCAGCTTGACCGGGGCGCGCACTGAAGCTTTCTTT,CASSLTGARTEAFF
many,TRBV29-1,TRBJ2-7,NA,TGCAGCGTTGGTCGGGGCGAGAGAAGCTACGAGCAGTACTTC,CSVGRGERSYEQYF
many,TRBV16,TRBJ1-1,TRBD1,TGTGCCAGCAGCCGAAGGACAGGGAGGACTGAAGCTTTCTTT,CASSRRTGRTEAFF
many,TRBV7-2,TRBJ2-3,NA,TGTGCCAGCAGCTTCCTTAGAACAGATACGCAGTATTTT,CASSFLRTDTQYF
many,TRBV7-6,TRBJ2-5,NA,TGTGCCAGCAGCTTAGGCAGGGGCCGAGAGACCCAGTACTTC,CASSLGRGRETQYF
many,TRBV18,TRBJ2-7,NA,TGTGCCAGCTCACCACCGTATGGGGGAACCGAGCAGTACTTC,CASSPPYGGTEQYF
many,TRBV12-3/TRBV12-4,TRBJ2-5,NA,TGTGCCAGCAGTTTTGGGGCGTTAGAGACCCAGTACTTC,CASSFGALETQYF
many,TRBV20-1,TRBJ2-7,NA,TGCAGTGCTAGAGACAGCAGCTCCTACGAGCAGTACTTC,CSARDSSSYEQYF
many,TRBV30,TRBJ1-5,NA,TGTGCCTGGGGTCAGGGGTTGGGCAATCAGCCCCAGCATTTT,CAWGQGLGNQPQHF
few,TRBV10-3,TRBJ2-3,TRBD1,TGTGCCATCAGCCGAGACAGGGGCACAGATACGCAGTATTTT,CAISRDRGTDTQYF
few,TRBV28,TRBJ2-6,NA,TGTGCCAGCAGTTCCCACAGCTCTGGGGCCAACGTCCTGACTTTC,CASSSHSSGANVLTF
NA,TRBV10-3,TRBJ2-3,TRBD1,TGTGCCATCGGGGACAGTTACACAGATACGCAGTATTTT,CAIGDSYTDTQYF
many,TRBV27,TRBJ2-7,TRBD1,TGTGCCAGCCGGCGACAGGGTGGTCGCTACGAGCAGTACTTC,CASRRQGGRYEQYF
many,TRBV28,TRBJ1-4,NA,TGTGCCAGCAGTTTATGGGGGACAACTAATGAAAAACTGTTTTTT,CASSLWGTTNEKLFF
many,TRBV7-9,TRBJ2-7,NA,TGTGCCAGCAGCTTAGCTGGACAGCAGTACTTC,CASSLAGQQYF
NA,TRBV27,TRBJ1-1,TRBD1,TGTGCCAGCAGTCCGAGAGCCGGGACAGGGGGCTTGGCAGCTTTCTTT,CASSPRAGTGGLAAFF